This is a list of T cell receptor beta chains from one sample in a study of T cell changes during pregnancy in multiple sclerosis. Method: immunoSEQ multiplex PCR; TCRdb's copy keeps in-frame clones and lacks some. The sample carries tens of thousands of clones, 93% recorded once. This material consisted of CD4+ T cells from peripheral blood mononuclear cells, taken in the third trimester of pregnancy. These receptors all come from a female donor with multiple sclerosis, enrolled in a pregnancy study. Each CDR3 is given with its conserved first and last residue. A D gene is named only where the DNA matches it firmly. A clone size is listed for some rows: how often the clone was seen (once, few, many), or a class if it is expanded.

D: TRBD1; V: TRBV5-4; J: TRBJ1-1; size: .; CDR3: CASSSEKLTGRITEAFF; DNA: TGTGCCAGCAGCTCGGAAAAGTTGACAGGGAGGATCACTGAAGCTTTCTTT
D: .; V: TRBV2; J: TRBJ2-3; size: .; CDR3: CASSEFPGADTQYF; DNA: TGTGCCAGCTCCGAATTCCCGGGGGCAGATACGCAGTATTTT
D: TRBD2; V: TRBV29-1; J: TRBJ2-7; size: .; CDR3: CSVVGRGMGQYF; DNA: TGCAGCGTTGTCGGGCGGGGGATGGGGCAGTACTTC
D: .; V: TRBV30; J: TRBJ1-1; size: few; CDR3: CAWSVLRPDGAFF; DNA: TGTGCCTGGAGTGTACTCAGGCCAGATGGAGCTTTCTTT
D: .; V: TRBV29-1; J: TRBJ1-1; size: .; CDR3: CSVGRGANTEAFF; DNA: TGCAGCGTTGGCCGCGGCGCGAACACTGAAGCTTTCTTT
D: TRBD1; V: TRBV14; J: TRBJ2-7; size: .; CDR3: CASSQETGDRKYEQYF; DNA: TGTGCCAGCAGCCAAGAAACCGGGGACAGGAAATACGAGCAGTACTTC
D: TRBD1; V: TRBV5-1; J: TRBJ1-2; size: .; CDR3: CASSLGTGGVLDGYTF; DNA: TGCGCCAGCAGCTTGGGGACAGGGGGCGTGCTTGATGGCTACACCTTC
D: TRBD1; V: TRBV5-1; J: TRBJ2-5; size: .; CDR3: CASSEQGRQETQYF; DNA: TGCGCCAGCAGCGAACAGGGGCGACAAGAGACCCAGTACTTC
D: .; V: TRBV7-3; J: TRBJ2-3; size: .; CDR3: CASSLTGGGGSTDTQYF; DNA: TGTGCCAGCAGCTTAACAGGGGGGGGCGGGAGCACAGATACGCAGTATTTT
D: TRBD1; V: TRBV19; J: TRBJ1-1; size: .; CDR3: CASSLGTGEAFF; DNA: TGTGCCAGTAGTTTAGGGACAGGAGAAGCTTTCTTT
D: .; V: TRBV28; J: TRBJ2-1; size: .; CDR3: CASSRFSGSGVYNEQFF; DNA: TGTGCCAGCAGTAGATTTAGTGGGTCGGGGGTATACAATGAGCAGTTCTTC
D: .; V: TRBV15; J: TRBJ1-4; size: .; CDR3: CATSEGELYAREKLFF; DNA: TGTGCCACCAGCGAGGGCGAGTTATACGCACGAGAAAAACTGTTTTTT
D: .; V: TRBV6-1; J: TRBJ2-1; size: .; CDR3: CASNSLEQFF; DNA: TGTGCCAGCAATAGTCTTGAGCAGTTCTTC
D: .; V: TRBV5-5; J: TRBJ2-2; size: once; CDR3: CASSFLARGITGELFF; DNA: TGTGCCAGCAGCTTCCTGGCCAGGGGTATCACCGGGGAGCTGTTTTTT
D: .; V: TRBV4-3; J: TRBJ2-7; size: once; CDR3: CASSQEGRGYEQYF; DNA: TGCGCCAGCAGCCAAGAGGGGCGGGGCTACGAGCAGTACTTC
D: TRBD1; V: TRBV19; J: TRBJ2-7; size: .; CDR3: CASSAPYRGRGSYEQYF; DNA: TGTGCCAGTAGTGCGCCGTACAGGGGGCGCGGGTCCTACGAGCAGTACTTC
D: .; V: TRBV5-1; J: TRBJ1-4; size: .; CDR3: CASRARADEKLFF; DNA: TGCGCCAGCAGAGCCAGGGCGGATGAAAAACTGTTTTTT
D: TRBD2; V: TRBV5-1; J: TRBJ2-2; size: .; CDR3: CASRSGGVTGELFF; DNA: TGCGCCAGCAGAAGCGGGGGAGTCACCGGGGAGCTGTTTTTT
D: TRBD2; V: TRBV5-4; J: TRBJ2-1; size: .; CDR3: CASSLRLAGVNEQFF; DNA: TGTGCCAGCAGCTTGAGACTAGCGGGAGTTAATGAGCAGTTCTTC
D: TRBD1; V: TRBV9; J: TRBJ1-1; size: .; CDR3: CASSVLPTGGKGTEAFF; DNA: TGTGCCAGCAGCGTCCTCCCCACAGGGGGCAAGGGGACTGAAGCTTTCTTT
D: .; V: TRBV6-6; J: TRBJ2-3; size: .; CDR3: CASSYGQSVSTDTQYF; DNA: TGTGCCAGCAGTTATGGACAGAGTGTTAGCACAGATACGCAGTATTTT
D: TRBD1; V: TRBV6-1; J: TRBJ2-6; size: .; CDR3: CAEQGASSGANVLTF; DNA: TGTGCCGAACAGGGGGCTAGCTCTGGGGCCAACGTCCTGACTTTC
D: TRBD1; V: TRBV18; J: TRBJ1-5; size: .; CDR3: CASSPPGDRNQPQHF; DNA: TGTGCCAGCTCACCACCAGGGGACAGAAATCAGCCCCAGCATTTT
D: TRBD1; V: TRBV25-1; J: TRBJ2-2; size: .; CDR3: CASSRGGRNTGELFF; DNA: TGTGCCAGCAGTCGAGGGGGCCGGAACACCGGGGAGCTGTTTTTT
D: TRBD1; V: TRBV7-3; J: TRBJ1-1; size: .; CDR3: CASSSTGTAADGAFF; DNA: TGTGCCAGCAGCTCGACAGGGACAGCGGCTGATGGAGCTTTCTTT
D: TRBD1; V: TRBV6-1; J: TRBJ1-4; size: .; CDR3: CASSAQNRGQSEKLFF; DNA: TGTGCCAGCAGTGCCCAGAACAGGGGGCAGAGTGAAAAACTGTTTTTT
D: TRBD1; V: TRBV18; J: TRBJ1-4; size: .; CDR3: CASSPTRQGAGEKLFF; DNA: TGTGCCAGCTCACCAACCCGACAGGGGGCCGGTGAAAAACTGTTTTTT
D: TRBD1; V: TRBV29-1; J: TRBJ2-7; size: .; CDR3: CSVSYGTGNYEQYF; DNA: TGCAGCGTGTCTTACGGGACAGGGAACTACGAGCAGTACTTC
D: TRBD1; V: TRBV27; J: TRBJ1-2; size: once; CDR3: CASSLGTGGGYGYTF; DNA: TGTGCCAGCAGCTTAGGGACAGGGGGGGGCTATGGCTACACCTTC
D: .; V: TRBV4-2; J: TRBJ1-1; size: .; CDR3: CASSQDVRGSAEAFF; DNA: TGTGCCAGCAGCCAAGACGTTAGAGGGTCGGCTGAAGCTTTCTTT
D: TRBD1; V: TRBV5-4; J: TRBJ2-3; size: .; CDR3: CASSLGDSNTDTQYF; DNA: TGTGCCAGCAGCTTAGGGGACAGCAACACAGATACGCAGTATTTT
D: TRBD1; V: TRBV27; J: TRBJ2-2; size: .; CDR3: CASSFGRGSTGELFF; DNA: TGTGCCAGCAGTTTCGGCAGGGGGAGTACCGGGGAGCTGTTTTTT
D: TRBD2; V: TRBV13; J: TRBJ2-3; size: .; CDR3: CASSLEPRGGSGRSSTDTQYF; DNA: TGTGCCAGCAGCTTAGAACCCCGCGGGGGTAGCGGGAGATCGAGCACAGATACGCAGTATTTT
D: .; V: TRBV6-5; J: TRBJ2-2; size: .; CDR3: CASSYSYTGELFF; DNA: TGTGCCAGCAGTTACTCCTACACCGGGGAGCTGTTTTTT
D: TRBD1; V: TRBV15; J: TRBJ2-7; size: .; CDR3: CATSREGRGYEQYF; DNA: TGTGCCACCAGCAGAGAGGGCAGGGGGTACGAGCAGTACTTC
D: .; V: TRBV5-1; J: TRBJ1-1; size: .; CDR3: CASSFYPQAMNTEAFF; DNA: TGCGCCAGCAGCTTTTACCCACAGGCCATGAACACTGAAGCTTTCTTT
D: TRBD2; V: TRBV5-1; J: TRBJ2-7; size: .; CDR3: CASSSLAGVGDRYF; DNA: TGCGCCAGCAGCTCCTTAGCGGGGGTTGGGGACCGTTACTTC
D: TRBD1; V: TRBV9; J: TRBJ1-2; size: .; CDR3: CASSPRDRGPSGYTF; DNA: TGTGCCAGCAGCCCAAGAGACAGGGGGCCTAGTGGCTACACCTTC
D: TRBD1; V: TRBV29-1; J: TRBJ2-7; size: .; CDR3: CSVEGTGYEQYF; DNA: TGCAGCGTTGAAGGGACAGGTTACGAGCAGTACTTC
D: TRBD2; V: TRBV9; J: TRBJ2-3; size: .; CDR3: CASSALGTSGITDTQYF; DNA: TGTGCCAGCAGCGCCCTGGGGACTAGCGGGATCACAGATACGCAGTATTTT
D: .; V: TRBV28; J: TRBJ1-2; size: .; CDR3: CASSVYGGARFGYTF; DNA: TGTGCCAGCAGTGTTTATGGGGGGGCTCGCTTCGGCTACACCTTC
D: .; V: TRBV19; J: TRBJ1-2; size: .; CDR3: CASSIRQGLGYTF; DNA: TGTGCCAGTAGTATTCGTCAGGGGCTTGGCTACACCTTC
D: .; V: TRBV10-3; J: TRBJ1-6; size: .; CDR3: CAISADSYNSPLHF; DNA: TGTGCCATCAGTGCAGACAGTTATAATTCACCCCTCCACTTT
D: TRBD1; V: TRBV4-1; J: TRBJ1-5; size: .; CDR3: CASSQVPGGQGVGQPQHF; DNA: TGCGCCAGCAGCCAAGTTCCGGGGGGACAGGGGGTCGGTCAGCCCCAGCATTTT
D: TRBD1; V: TRBV5-4; J: TRBJ2-3; size: once; CDR3: CASSRTGPTDTQYF; DNA: TGTGCCAGCAGCCGGACAGGGCCCACAGATACGCAGTATTTT
D: TRBD1; V: TRBV2; J: TRBJ2-7; size: .; CDR3: CASSEEQGAGSEQYF; DNA: TGTGCCAGCAGTGAAGAACAGGGGGCGGGAAGCGAGCAGTACTTC
D: TRBD1; V: TRBV2; J: TRBJ2-3; size: .; CDR3: CASSLIGQADTQYF; DNA: TGTGCCAGCAGTTTGATCGGACAGGCCGATACGCAGTATTTT
D: TRBD1; V: TRBV19; J: TRBJ2-3; size: .; CDR3: CATADRGRDTQYF; DNA: TGTGCCACCGCCGACAGGGGGAGAGATACGCAGTATTTT
D: TRBD1; V: TRBV7-3; J: TRBJ2-7; size: .; CDR3: CASSYGQGADEQYF; DNA: TGTGCCAGCAGTTATGGACAGGGGGCGGACGAGCAGTACTTC
D: .; V: TRBV6-1; J: TRBJ1-1; size: .; CDR3: CASSELGGYTEAFF; DNA: TGTGCCAGCAGTGAACTGGGGGGTTACACTGAAGCTTTCTTT
D: .; V: TRBV29-1; J: TRBJ2-5; size: .; CDR3: CSVTGEETQYF; DNA: TGCAGCGTTACGGGGGAAGAGACCCAGTACTTC
D: TRBD1; V: TRBV6-6; J: TRBJ1-3; size: .; CDR3: CASSYRQGRSGNTIYF; DNA: TGTGCCAGCAGTTACAGACAGGGCCGTTCTGGAAACACCATATATTTT
D: .; V: TRBV27; J: TRBJ2-5; size: .; CDR3: CASSFRGMGQETQYF; DNA: TGTGCCAGCAGTTTTCGGGGGATGGGTCAAGAGACCCAGTACTTC
D: TRBD1; V: TRBV14; J: TRBJ1-2; size: .; CDR3: CASSQPPWTGDYGYTF; DNA: TGTGCCAGCAGCCAACCCCCTTGGACAGGGGACTATGGCTACACCTTC